This T cell receptor beta chain appears in the sequencing data of a study of technical replicates of blood from several donors. The CDR3 loop spans 14 amino acids. CDR1 is ENHRY and CDR2 is SYGVKD in the germline V gene. V shed 0 bases and J 5 bases; nucleotides not matched to a gene: 2. Profiled with immunoSEQ multiplex PCR; TCRdb holds only in-frame clones, not every one. This sample has tens of thousands of clones; roughly 92% occur once, and the top ten carry approximately 0.34%. The sequencing input was T cells isolated from PBMCs. The chain links TRBV10-3 to TRBJ2-5; 8 bases agree with TRBD2. The source of this sequence is a human donor in good health. CDR3 sequence: CAISESAGDETQYF. The CDR3 bases are TGTGCCATCAGTGAGTCAGCGGGAGACGAGACCCAGTACTTC.